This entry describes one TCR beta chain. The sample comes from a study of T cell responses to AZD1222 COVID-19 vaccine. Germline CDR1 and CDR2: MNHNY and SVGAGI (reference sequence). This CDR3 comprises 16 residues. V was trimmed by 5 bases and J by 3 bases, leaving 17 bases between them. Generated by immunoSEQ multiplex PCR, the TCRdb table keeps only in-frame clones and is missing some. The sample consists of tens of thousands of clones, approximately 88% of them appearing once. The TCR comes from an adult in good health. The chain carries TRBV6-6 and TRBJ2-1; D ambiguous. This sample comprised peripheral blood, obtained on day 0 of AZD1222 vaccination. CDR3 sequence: CASSTTGAAVYNEQFF. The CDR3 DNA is TGTGCCAGCAGTACCACGGGCGCCGCAGTCTACAATGAGCAGTTCTTC.